This T cell receptor beta chain was found in a study of blood T cell repertoires in COVID-19. V was trimmed by 0 bases and J by 0 bases, leaving 9 bases between them. The germline CDR1 and CDR2 sequences are SSHAT and FNYEAQ (reference sequence). The CDR3 sequence is 17 residues long. Repertoires were generated with immunoSEQ multiplex PCR, while TCRdb's copy carries only in-frame clones and drops some. The table shows around 150,000 clones, with almost 85% occurring only once. This chain links TRBV7-7 with TRBJ2-6, with D possibly TRBD2 on 5 matching bases. Sequenced material: peripheral blood. The sequence was obtained from a woman of 80 years or more with acute or convalescent COVID-19. The CDR3 is CASSLAYGDSGANVLTF. Written as DNA, the CDR3 is TGTGCCAGCAGCTTAGCGTACGGGGACTCTGGGGCCAACGTCCTGACTTTC.